The TCR beta chain under discussion was sequenced for a study of blood T cells in healthy people across ages. Trimming took 1 base from V and 3 from J; bases not matched to a gene: 4. The CDR3 has 15 amino acids. Germline-derived CDR1 and CDR2 are SGHTA and FQGTGA. Combining a sample-barcoded 5' primer with a J-beta primer mix, a second PCR ran for 7 to 11 cycles. Every single cDNA molecule received a tag from a template-switch adaptor with 12 random nucleotides. Each CDR3 protein is one row after TCRdb ran MiXCR on the 5' RACE reads. The profile shows around 2 million distinct CDR3 sequences, about two fifths of them singletons.

Sequenced input: blood. This chain joins TRBV7-3 and TRBJ2-7; 9 nucleotides align to TRBD2. The receptor was isolated from a human donor in good health. The CDR3 is CASSLRGGGVYEQYF. CDR3 bases: TGTGCCAGCAGCTTAAGAGGCGGGGGGGTCTACGAGCAGTACTTC.